This is a list of T cell receptor beta chains from one sample in a study of blood T cell repertoires in COVID-19. Some clones are missing from TCRdb's copy, which holds only in-frame ones; the method was immunoSEQ multiplex PCR. The sample consists of around 26,000 clones, 82% of them appearing once. The sequencing sample was made of peripheral blood. Receptors originate from a man older than 75 with active or convalescent COVID-19. Both conserved end residues are part of each CDR3.

J	V	CDR3
TRBJ1-5	TRBV6-5	CASEGQVSNQPQHF
TRBJ1-6	TRBV9	CASSLLPSVVALTGYNSPLHF
TRBJ1-2	TRBV7-2	CASSLQGSHGYTF
TRBJ1-2	TRBV24-1	CATSDFDRGRRGYTF
TRBJ2-2	TRBV18	CASSPPTGELFF
TRBJ2-1	TRBV24-1	CATPGRTDFHNEQFF
TRBJ1-1	TRBV6-1	CASSDRRAAEAFF
TRBJ1-2	TRBV7-3	CASSPGQGYGYTF
TRBJ2-1	TRBV19	CASSVSKYSNEQFF
TRBJ2-4	TRBV28	CASSFGGTKNIQYF
TRBJ2-6	TRBV7-8	CASSLSPVSGLAGANVLTF
TRBJ2-3	TRBV7-2	CASSSGLAGVADTQYF
TRBJ2-5	TRBV24-1	CATSRGEKQETQYF
TRBJ2-7	TRBV5-1	CASKPGQGYEQYF
TRBJ2-1	TRBV5-1	CASSLRSEGEQFF
TRBJ2-1	TRBV9	CASSVASTRESFSGNEQFF
TRBJ2-6	TRBV5-4	CASSRGSSGANVLTF
TRBJ1-5	TRBV5-4	CASSADRVGQPQHF